This T cell receptor beta chain was profiled in a study of response to subunit inactivated influenza vaccine. Study results and caveats: Few new T cells, the authors suggested, are recruited by each seasonal influenza vaccination.

Germline CDR1 LNHDA, CDR2 SQIVND (reference sequence). The CDR3 extends over 15 amino acids. Losses at the gene ends were 3 bases for V and 6 bases for J; bases not matched to a gene: 4. One entry per CDR3 protein, called by TCRdb with MiXCR from the RT-PCR reads. This table has about 570,000 distinct CDR3 sequences, over 9.5% appearing once. This clonotype appeared a few times. Its antigen is unidentified. This chain uses TRBV19 with TRBJ2-1, with 11 bases lining up with TRBD1. The receptor's source is a man aged 45-60 years who received an inactivated influenza vaccine. The sample consisted of PBMCs from blood, taken on the day of vaccination. In DNA, the CDR3 is TGTGCCAGTAGTATCGGGACAGGGGGGGCCAATGAGCAGTTCTTC. Protein product: CASSIGTGGANEQFF. Together with reference TRBV19 and TRBJ2-1, the CDR3 gives the full variable domain: DGGITQSPKYLFRKEGQNVTLSCEQNLNHDAMYWYRQDPGQGLRLIYYSQIVNDFQKGDIAEGYSVSREKKESFPLTVTSAQKNPTAFYLCASSIGTGGANEQFFGPGTRLTVL.